This TCR beta chain appears in the sequencing data of a study of T cell responses to AZD1222 COVID-19 vaccine. General study points: Repertoire collection took place solely once the T cell response had peaked.

The CDR3 spans 15 residues. Germline V gives CDR1 SGHTA, CDR2 FQGNSA. The V end lost 4 bases, the J end lost 3 bases, and 12 bases lay between the germline ends. Note on this clone: Antigen unknown.

Here immunoSEQ multiplex PCR was the method, and the copy in TCRdb shows in-frame clones only, minus some. The data contain roughly 120,000 clones, around 90% of them singletons. This TCR was sampled from an adult in good health. The input for sequencing was peripheral blood, taken on day 0 of MenACWY control vaccination. The V gene is TRBV7-2, the J gene TRBJ1-4; a possible D gene is TRBD1 (6 bases). The CDR3 spells CASSSTGSANEKLFF. The DNA of the CDR3 is TGTGCCAGCAGCTCCACAGGGTCGGCTAATGAAAAACTGTTTTTT.